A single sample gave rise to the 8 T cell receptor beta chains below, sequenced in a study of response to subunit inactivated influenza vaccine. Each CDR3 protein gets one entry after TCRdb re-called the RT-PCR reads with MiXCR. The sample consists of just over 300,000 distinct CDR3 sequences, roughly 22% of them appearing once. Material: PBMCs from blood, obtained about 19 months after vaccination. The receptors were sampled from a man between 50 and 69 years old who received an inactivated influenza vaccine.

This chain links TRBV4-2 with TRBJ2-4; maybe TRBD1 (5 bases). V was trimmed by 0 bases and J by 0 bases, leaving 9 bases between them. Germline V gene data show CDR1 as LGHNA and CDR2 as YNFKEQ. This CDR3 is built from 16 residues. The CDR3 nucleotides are TGTGCCAGCAGCCAAGAGACAGCCCTAGCCAAAAACATTCAGTACTTC. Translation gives CASSQETALAKNIQYF.

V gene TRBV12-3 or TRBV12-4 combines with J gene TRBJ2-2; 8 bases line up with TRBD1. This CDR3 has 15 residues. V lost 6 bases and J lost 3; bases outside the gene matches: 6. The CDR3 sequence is CASRLTGAYTGELFF. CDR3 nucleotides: TGTGCCAGCAGATTGACAGGGGCGTACACCGGGGAGCTGTTTTTT.

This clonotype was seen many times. The DNA for the CDR3 is TGCGCCAGCAGCTTGTATCCCTCGGGACAAAAGGGCGTCAATCAGCCCCAGCATTTT. Translating gives CASSLYPSGQKGVNQPQHF. The chain links TRBV5-1 to TRBJ1-5, with D tentatively TRBD1 (6 bases). Trimming cost V 1 base and J 3 bases, with 23 bases left between them. There are 19 residues in the CDR3. CDR1 and CDR2 from the germline V gene are SGHRS and YFSETQ.

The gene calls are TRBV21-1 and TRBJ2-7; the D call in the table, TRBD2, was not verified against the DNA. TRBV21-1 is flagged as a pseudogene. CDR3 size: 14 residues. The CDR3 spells CASSKRSGGYEQYF. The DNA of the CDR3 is TGTGCCAGCAGCAAAAGGAGCGGGGGTTACGAGCAGTACTTC.

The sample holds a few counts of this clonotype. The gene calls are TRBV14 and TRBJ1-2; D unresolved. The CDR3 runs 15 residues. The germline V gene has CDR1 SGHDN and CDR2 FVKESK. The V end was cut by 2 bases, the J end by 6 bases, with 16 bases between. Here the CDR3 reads CASSQNFRRKDGYTF. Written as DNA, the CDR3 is TGTGCCAGCAGCCAAAATTTTCGGAGAAAGGATGGCTACACCTTC. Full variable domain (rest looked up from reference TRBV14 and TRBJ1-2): EAGVTQFPSHSVIEKGQTVTLRCDPISGHDNLYWYRRVMGKEIKFLLHFVKESKQDESGMPNNRFLAERTGGTYSTLKVQPAELEDSGVYFCASSQNFRRKDGYTFGSGTRLTVV.

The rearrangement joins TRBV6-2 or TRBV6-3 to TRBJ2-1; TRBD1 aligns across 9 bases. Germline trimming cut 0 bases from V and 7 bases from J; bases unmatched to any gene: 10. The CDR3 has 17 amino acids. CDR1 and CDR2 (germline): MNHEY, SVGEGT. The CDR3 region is CASSYSMIGQGLNEQFF. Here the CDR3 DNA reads TGTGCCAGCAGTTACTCGATGATCGGACAGGGGTTAAATGAGCAGTTCTTC.

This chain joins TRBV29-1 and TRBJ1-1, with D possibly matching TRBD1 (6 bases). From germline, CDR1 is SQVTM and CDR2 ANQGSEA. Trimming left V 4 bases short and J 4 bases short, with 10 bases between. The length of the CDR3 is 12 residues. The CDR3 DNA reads TGCAGCGTTGGGTTCAGGGGCACTGAAGCTTTCTTT. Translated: CSVGFRGTEAFF.

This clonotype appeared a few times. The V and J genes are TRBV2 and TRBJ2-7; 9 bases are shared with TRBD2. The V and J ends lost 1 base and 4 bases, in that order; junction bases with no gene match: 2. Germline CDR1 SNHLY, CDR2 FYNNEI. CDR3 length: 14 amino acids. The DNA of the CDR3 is TGTGCCAGCAGTGAAGGCGGGAGGGTTTACGAGCAGTACTTC. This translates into CASSEGGRVYEQYF.